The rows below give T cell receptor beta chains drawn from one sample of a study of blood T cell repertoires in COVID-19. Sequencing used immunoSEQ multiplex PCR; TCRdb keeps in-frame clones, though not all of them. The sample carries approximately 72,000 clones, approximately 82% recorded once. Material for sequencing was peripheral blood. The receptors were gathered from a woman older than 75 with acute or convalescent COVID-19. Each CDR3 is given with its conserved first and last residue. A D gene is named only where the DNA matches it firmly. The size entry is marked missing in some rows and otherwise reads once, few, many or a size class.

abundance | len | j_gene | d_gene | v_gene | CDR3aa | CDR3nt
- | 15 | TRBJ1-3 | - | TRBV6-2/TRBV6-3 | CASSYPGASGNTIYF | TGTGCCAGCAGTTATCCCGGAGCCTCTGGAAACACCATATATTTT
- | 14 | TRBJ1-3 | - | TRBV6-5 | CASRHRVSGNTIYF | TGTGCCAGCAGACACAGGGTGTCTGGAAACACCATATATTTT
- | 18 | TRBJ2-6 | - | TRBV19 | CASTLDHSFFSGANVLTF | TGTGCCAGTACTCTCGACCACAGCTTCTTCTCTGGGGCCAACGTCCTGACTTTC
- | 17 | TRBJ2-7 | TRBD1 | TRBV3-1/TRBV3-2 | CASSQGTGGAGSYEQYF | TGTGCCAGCAGCCAGGGGACAGGGGGCGCGGGAAGCTACGAGCAGTACTTC
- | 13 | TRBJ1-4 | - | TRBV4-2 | CASSQSVREKLFF | TGTGCCAGCAGCCAAAGTGTCCGGGAAAAACTGTTTTTT
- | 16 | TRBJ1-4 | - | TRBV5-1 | CASSSSGDWGNEKLFF | TGCGCCAGCAGCTCCTCGGGGGACTGGGGGAATGAAAAACTGTTTTTT
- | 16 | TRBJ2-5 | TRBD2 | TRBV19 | CASKIGGGYPQETQYF | TGTGCCAGTAAGATCGGGGGGGGATACCCCCAAGAGACCCAGTACTTC
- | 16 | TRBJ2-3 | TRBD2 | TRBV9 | CASSGPSGKSTDTQYF | TGTGCCAGCAGCGGACCTAGCGGGAAAAGCACAGATACGCAGTATTTT
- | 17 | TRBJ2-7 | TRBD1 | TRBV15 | CATSRGSRDSRGYEQYF | TGTGCCACCAGCAGAGGATCCCGGGACAGCCGAGGTTACGAGCAGTACTTC
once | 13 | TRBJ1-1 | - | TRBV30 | CAWNGGVGTEAFF | TGTGCCTGGAATGGGGGGGTCGGCACTGAAGCTTTCTTT
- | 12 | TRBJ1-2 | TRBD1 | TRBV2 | CASSPTGAGYTF | TGTGCCAGCAGTCCTACAGGGGCTGGCTACACCTTC
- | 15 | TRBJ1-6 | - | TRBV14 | CASSSWTDYNSPLHF | TGTGCCAGCAGCTCCTGGACAGATTATAATTCACCCCTCCACTTT
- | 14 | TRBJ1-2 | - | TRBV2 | CASSEGSGYYGYTF | TGTGCCAGCAGTGAGGGGAGCGGCTACTATGGCTACACCTTC
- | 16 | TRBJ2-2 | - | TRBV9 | CASSVGQGRGTGELFF | TGTGCCAGCAGCGTAGGGCAGGGAAGGGGTACCGGGGAGCTGTTTTTT
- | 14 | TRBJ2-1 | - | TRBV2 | CASSINRPGHEQFF | TGTGCCAGCAGTATAAACCGCCCAGGGCATGAGCAGTTCTTC
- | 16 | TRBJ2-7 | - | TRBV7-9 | CASRASTGQTTYEQYF | TGTGCCAGCAGAGCGTCGACGGGACAAACCACCTACGAGCAGTACTTC
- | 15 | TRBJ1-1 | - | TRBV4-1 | CASSQVGGGNTEAFF | TGCGCCAGCAGCCAAGTAGGGGGGGGGAACACTGAAGCTTTCTTT
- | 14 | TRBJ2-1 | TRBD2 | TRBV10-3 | CASSRGGNYNEQFF | TGTGCCAGCTCTCGCGGGGGGAACTACAATGAGCAGTTCTTC
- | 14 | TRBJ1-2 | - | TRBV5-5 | CASSLAAARGGYTF | TGTGCCAGCAGCTTGGCAGCTGCAAGGGGCGGCTACACCTTC
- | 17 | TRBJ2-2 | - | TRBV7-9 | CASSLAAVQGRTGELFF | TGTGCCAGCAGCTTAGCTGCAGTACAGGGAAGGACCGGGGAGCTGTTTTTT
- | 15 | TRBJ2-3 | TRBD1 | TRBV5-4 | CASSLGQVIADTQYF | TGTGCCAGCAGCTTAGGACAGGTAATAGCAGATACGCAGTATTTT
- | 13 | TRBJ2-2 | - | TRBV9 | CASTGGGTGELFF | TGTGCCAGCACGGGTGGGGGGACCGGGGAGCTGTTTTTT
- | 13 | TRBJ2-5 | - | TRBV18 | CASSPPVQETQYF | TGTGCCAGCTCACCCCCGGTTCAAGAGACCCAGTACTTC
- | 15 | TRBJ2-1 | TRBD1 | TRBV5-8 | CASSPGTGDGDEQFF | TGTGCCAGCAGCCCCGGGACAGGGGATGGCGATGAGCAGTTCTTC
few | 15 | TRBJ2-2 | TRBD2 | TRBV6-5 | CASRSGTSVTGELFF | TGTGCCAGCAGATCCGGGACTAGCGTCACCGGGGAGCTGTTTTTT
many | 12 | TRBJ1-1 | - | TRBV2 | CASSEQGPEAFF | TGTGCCAGCAGTGAACAGGGTCCTGAAGCTTTCTTT
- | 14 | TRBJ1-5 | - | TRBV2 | CASSEAGANQPQHF | TGTGCCAGCAGTGAAGCGGGGGCTAATCAGCCCCAGCATTTT
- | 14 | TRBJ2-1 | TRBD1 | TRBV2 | CASILQGAQGEQFF | TGTGCCAGCATTCTACAGGGGGCCCAGGGTGAGCAGTTCTTC
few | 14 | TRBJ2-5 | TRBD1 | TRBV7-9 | CASSKLRDRETQYF | TGTGCCAGCAGCAAGCTCCGGGACAGAGAGACCCAGTACTTC
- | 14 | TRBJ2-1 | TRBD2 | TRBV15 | CATSRPGGVHEQFF | TGTGCCACCAGCAGACCGGGGGGGGTGCATGAGCAGTTCTTC
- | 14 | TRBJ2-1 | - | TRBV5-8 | CASSLGQPYNEQFF | TGTGCCAGCAGCTTAGGACAGCCCTACAATGAGCAGTTCTTC
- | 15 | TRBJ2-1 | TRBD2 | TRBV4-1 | CASSQAAGGPYEQFF | TGCGCCAGCAGCCAGGCCGCGGGAGGGCCGTATGAGCAGTTCTTC
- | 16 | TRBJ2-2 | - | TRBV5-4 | CASGQGEASNTGELFF | TGTGCCAGCGGCCAAGGGGAGGCATCGAACACCGGGGAGCTGTTTTTT
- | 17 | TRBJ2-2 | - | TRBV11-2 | CASSLDQRTLNTGELFF | TGTGCCAGCAGCTTAGATCAGAGGACATTGAACACCGGGGAGCTGTTTTTT
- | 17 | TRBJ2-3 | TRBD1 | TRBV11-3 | CASSLRDRGTSTDTQYF | TGTGCCAGCAGCCTTCGGGACAGGGGGACTAGCACAGATACGCAGTATTTT
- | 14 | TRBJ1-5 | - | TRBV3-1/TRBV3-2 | CASSQDALNQPQHF | TGTGCCAGCAGCCAAGATGCGCTTAATCAGCCCCAGCATTTT
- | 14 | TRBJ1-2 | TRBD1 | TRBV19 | CASSPSGQGAGYTF | TGTGCCAGTAGCCCCTCGGGACAGGGGGCTGGCTACACCTTC
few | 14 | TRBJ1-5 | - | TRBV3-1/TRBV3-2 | CASSRAGPGQPQHF | TGTGCCAGCAGCCGAGCAGGGCCGGGTCAGCCCCAGCATTTT
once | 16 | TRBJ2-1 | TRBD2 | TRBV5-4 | CASSGDTSGSFNEQFF | TGTGCCAGCAGCGGTGACACTAGCGGGAGTTTCAATGAGCAGTTCTTC
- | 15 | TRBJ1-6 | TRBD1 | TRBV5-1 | CASSPSGGPNSPLHF | TGCGCCAGCAGCCCTTCAGGGGGTCCGAATTCACCCCTCCACTTT
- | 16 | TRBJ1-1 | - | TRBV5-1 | CASSASGGRRIVEAFF | TGCGCCAGCAGCGCTTCAGGAGGCCGGCGGATTGTTGAAGCTTTCTTT
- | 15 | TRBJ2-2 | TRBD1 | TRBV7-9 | CASSLEGAGQGELFF | TGTGCCAGCAGCTTAGAGGGGGCCGGTCAGGGGGAGCTGTTTTTT
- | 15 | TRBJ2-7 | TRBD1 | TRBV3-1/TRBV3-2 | CASSQRGQGVHEQYF | TGTGCCAGCAGCCAGCGGGGACAGGGGGTCCACGAGCAGTACTTC
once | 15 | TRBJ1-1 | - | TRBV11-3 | CASSLEAQGNTEAFF | TGTGCCAGCAGCTTAGAGGCGCAGGGGAACACTGAAGCTTTCTTT
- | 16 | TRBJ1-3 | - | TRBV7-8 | CASSATEASSGNTIYF | TGTGCCAGCAGCGCCACCGAGGCGAGCTCTGGAAACACCATATATTTT
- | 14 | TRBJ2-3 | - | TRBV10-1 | CASSGGARMDTQYF | TGCGCCAGCAGTGGTGGAGCTCGCATGGATACGCAGTATTTT
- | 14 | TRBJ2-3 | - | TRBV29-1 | CSVWSGHGTDTQYF | TGCAGCGTTTGGTCGGGACATGGCACAGATACGCAGTATTTT
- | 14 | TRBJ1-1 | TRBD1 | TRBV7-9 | CASTPGGTRTEAFF | TGTGCCAGCACCCCAGGGGGGACTCGCACTGAAGCTTTCTTT
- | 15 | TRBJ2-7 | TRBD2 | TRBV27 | CASSQLRGVYYEQYF | TGTGCCAGCAGTCAGCTACGGGGGGTTTACTACGAGCAGTACTTC
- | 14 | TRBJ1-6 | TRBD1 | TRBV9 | CASSETGVGSPLHF | TGTGCCAGCAGCGAAACAGGGGTGGGCTCACCCCTCCACTTT
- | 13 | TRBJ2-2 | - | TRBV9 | CASSVGPTGELFF | TGTGCCAGCAGCGTAGGGCCCACCGGGGAGCTGTTTTTT
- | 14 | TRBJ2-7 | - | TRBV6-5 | CASSYSQQGYEQYF | TGTGCCAGCAGTTATTCCCAACAGGGCTACGAGCAGTACTTC